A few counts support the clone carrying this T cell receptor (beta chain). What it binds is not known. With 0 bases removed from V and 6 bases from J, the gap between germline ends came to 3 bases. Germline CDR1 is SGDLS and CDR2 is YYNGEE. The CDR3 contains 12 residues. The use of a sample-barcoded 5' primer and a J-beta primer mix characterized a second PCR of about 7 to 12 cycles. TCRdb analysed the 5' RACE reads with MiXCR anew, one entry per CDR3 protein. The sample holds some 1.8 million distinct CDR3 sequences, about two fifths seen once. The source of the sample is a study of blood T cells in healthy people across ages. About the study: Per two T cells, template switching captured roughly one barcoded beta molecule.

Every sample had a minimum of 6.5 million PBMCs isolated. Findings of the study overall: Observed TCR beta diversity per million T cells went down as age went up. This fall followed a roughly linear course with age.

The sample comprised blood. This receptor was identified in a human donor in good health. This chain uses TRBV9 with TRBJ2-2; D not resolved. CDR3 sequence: CASSVAAGELFF. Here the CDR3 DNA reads TGTGCCAGCAGCGTAGCCGCCGGGGAGCTGTTTTTT.